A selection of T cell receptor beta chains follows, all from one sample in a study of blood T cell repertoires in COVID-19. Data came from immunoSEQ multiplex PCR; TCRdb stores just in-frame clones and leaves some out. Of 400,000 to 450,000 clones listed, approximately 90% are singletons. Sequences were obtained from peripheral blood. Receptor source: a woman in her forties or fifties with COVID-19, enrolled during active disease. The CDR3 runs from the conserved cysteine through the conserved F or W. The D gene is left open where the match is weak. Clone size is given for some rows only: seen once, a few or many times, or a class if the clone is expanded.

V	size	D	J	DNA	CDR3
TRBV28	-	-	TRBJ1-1	TGTGCCAGCAGCTCCCCGGCCTCAGCCCGGGAGGCTGAAGCTTTCTTT	CASSSPASAREAEAFF
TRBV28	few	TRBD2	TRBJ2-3	TGTGCCAGCAGTCACTCCGGGGGGGATACGCAGTATTTT	CASSHSGGDTQYF
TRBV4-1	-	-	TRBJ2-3	TGCGCCAGCAGCCAGCTATCGTTGGGGGGACTAGATACGCAGTATTTT	CASSQLSLGGLDTQYF
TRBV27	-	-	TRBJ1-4	TGTGCCAGCAGTTTAGCTTATCGGGGGGAAAAACTGTTTTTT	CASSLAYRGEKLFF
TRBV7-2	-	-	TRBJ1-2	TGTGCCAGCAGCGCGGTGGGGGGGCCCTATGGCTACACCTTC	CASSAVGGPYGYTF
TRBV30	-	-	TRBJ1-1	TGTGCCTGCTCGGGGGGCGCTGAAGCTTTCTTT	CACSGGAEAFF
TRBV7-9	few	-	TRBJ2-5	TGTGCCAGCAGCCCCCGGGACTTACAAGAGACCCAGTACTTC	CASSPRDLQETQYF
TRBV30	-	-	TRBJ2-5	TGTGCCTGGAGTGTACTTCAGGACAGTCAAGAGACCCAGTACTTC	CAWSVLQDSQETQYF
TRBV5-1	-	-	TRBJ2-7	TGCGCCAGCAGCCCGAGGACGGGCTCGGGGAGTGAGCAGTACTTC	CASSPRTGSGSEQYF
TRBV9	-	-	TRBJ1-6	TGTGCCAGCAGCACGAGGGTCGGCCCCCGGAATTCACCCCTCCACTTT	CASSTRVGPRNSPLHF
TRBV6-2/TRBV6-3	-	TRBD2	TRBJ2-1	TGTGCCAGCAGTTCTACTAGCGTCGAGCAGTTCTTC	CASSSTSVEQFF
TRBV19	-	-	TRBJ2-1	TGTGCCAGTAGTATCGACTCCAGCTCCTACAATGAGCAGTTCTTC	CASSIDSSSYNEQFF
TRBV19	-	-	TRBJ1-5	TGTGCCAGTCGGACGAGGGATCAGCCCCAGCATTTT	CASRTRDQPQHF
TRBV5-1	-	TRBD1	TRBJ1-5	TGCGCCAGCAGCTTGTGCGACAGGGAGGGCAATCAGCCCCAGCATTTT	CASSLCDREGNQPQHF
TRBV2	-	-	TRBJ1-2	TGTGCCAGCAGTGTGAAGGGGCCGGGTGGGGGCTACACCTTC	CASSVKGPGGGYTF
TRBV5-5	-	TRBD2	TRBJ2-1	TGTGCCAGCAGCTACAGCGGGGGCCCTTACAATGAGCAGTTCTTC	CASSYSGGPYNEQFF
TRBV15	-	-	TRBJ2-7	TGTGCCACCAGCAAGGGGTACGAGCAGTACTTC	CATSKGYEQYF
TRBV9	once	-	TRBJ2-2	TGTGCCAGCAGCGTAGGTGTAGAGGGTTGGTCGAACACCGGGGAGCTGTTTTTT	CASSVGVEGWSNTGELFF
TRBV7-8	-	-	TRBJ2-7	TGTGCCAGCAGCTTCGGCGCCAGGGACAACGAGCAGTACTTC	CASSFGARDNEQYF
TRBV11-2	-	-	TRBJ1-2	TGTGCCAGCAGCCCGGGGTTTGGGACAACCTCCCATGGCTACACCTTC	CASSPGFGTTSHGYTF
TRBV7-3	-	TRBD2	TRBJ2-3	TGTGCCAGCAGCTTAACCCTAGCGGGGGGTACAGATACGCAGTATTTT	CASSLTLAGGTDTQYF
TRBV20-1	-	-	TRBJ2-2	TGCAGTGCTAGTGGGAGGCCTACCGGGGAGCTGTTTTTT	CSASGRPTGELFF
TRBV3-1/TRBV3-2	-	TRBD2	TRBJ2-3	TGTGCCAGCAGCCGGCCACTAGCGGGGGCCCGGCAGACGCAGTATTTT	CASSRPLAGARQTQYF
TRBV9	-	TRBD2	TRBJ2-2	TGTGCCAGCAGCTTAGCGGGGACGAACACCGGGGAGCTGTTTTTT	CASSLAGTNTGELFF
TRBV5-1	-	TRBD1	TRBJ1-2	TGCGCCAGCAGCTTGGCCGGACAGGGACGTGGCTACACCTTC	CASSLAGQGRGYTF
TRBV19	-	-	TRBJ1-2	TGTGCCAGTAGTCGGGGCAGGGGAGATGGCTACACCTTC	CASSRGRGDGYTF
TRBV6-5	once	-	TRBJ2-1	TGTGCCAGCAGTTACCGACAGGTAGGGAATGAGCAGTTCTTC	CASSYRQVGNEQFF
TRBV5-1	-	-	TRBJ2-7	TGCGCCAGCAGCTTGGGCGGGGGCGACGAGCAGTACTTC	CASSLGGGDEQYF
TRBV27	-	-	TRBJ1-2	TGTGCCAGCAGTTTATCGCGGGTTGGGGGGACTGAGAATGGCTACACCTTC	CASSLSRVGGTENGYTF
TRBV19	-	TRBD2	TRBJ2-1	TGTGCCAGTAGTATCGCTAGCGGGGAAATGGATGAGCAGTTCTTC	CASSIASGEMDEQFF
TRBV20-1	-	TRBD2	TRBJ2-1	TGCAGTGCTAGTGGAGCGGGGGGGTTTGGGTTCTTC	CSASGAGGFGFF
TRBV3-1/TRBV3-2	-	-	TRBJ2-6	TGTGCCAGCACCCTACAGAACCCTGGGGCCAACGTCCTGACTTTC	CASTLQNPGANVLTF
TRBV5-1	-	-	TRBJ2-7	TGCGCCAGCAGCTTGGCCGGGGGCTCCTACGAGCAGTACTTC	CASSLAGGSYEQYF
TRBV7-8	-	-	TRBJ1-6	TGTGCCAGCAGCCAAAGTAGTACAGGGACAACTTCACCCCTCCACTTT	CASSQSSTGTTSPLHF
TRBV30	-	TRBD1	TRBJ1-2	TGTGCCTGGAGTCGTGACAGGGGGCTTAATGGCTACACCTTC	CAWSRDRGLNGYTF
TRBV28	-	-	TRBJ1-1	TGTGCCAGCAGGGGGCCCGTTGAGAACACTGAAGCTTTCTTT	CASRGPVENTEAFF
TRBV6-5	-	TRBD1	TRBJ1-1	TGTGCCAGCAGTTACTCGGAGGACAGGGCGGGTGGAGCTTTCTTT	CASSYSEDRAGGAFF
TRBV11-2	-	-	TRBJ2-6	TGTGCCAGCAGCTTAGATTCGACAGGATACTCTGGGGCCAACGTCCTGACTTTC	CASSLDSTGYSGANVLTF
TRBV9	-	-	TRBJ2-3	TGTGCCAGCAGCTTCAGACTCGGTTCTGATACGCAGTATTTT	CASSFRLGSDTQYF
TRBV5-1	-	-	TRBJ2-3	TGCGCCAGCAGCCAGGAGGGCGGACGCACAGATACGCAGTATTTT	CASSQEGGRTDTQYF
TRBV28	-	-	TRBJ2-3	TGTGCCAGCACCTTGTTCGGAGCTAGCACAGATACGCAGTATTTT	CASTLFGASTDTQYF
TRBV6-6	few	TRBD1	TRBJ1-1	TGTGCCAGCACCTCAAGGGGACAGGGGAGAGGCACTGAAGCTTTCTTT	CASTSRGQGRGTEAFF
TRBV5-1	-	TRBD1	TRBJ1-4	TGCGCCAGCAGCTCGGGGACAGGTCTTAATGAAAAACTGTTTTTT	CASSSGTGLNEKLFF
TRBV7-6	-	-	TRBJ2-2	TGTGCCAGCAGCTTATCTCGGACTGGCGGGGAGCTGTTTTTT	CASSLSRTGGELFF
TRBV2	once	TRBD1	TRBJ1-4	TGTGCCAGCAATTTAGACAGGGAGGTGGAAAAACTGTTTTTT	CASNLDREVEKLFF
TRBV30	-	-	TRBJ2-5	TGTGCCTGGGCTAGATGGTCCAAAGTACAAGAGACCCAGTACTTC	CAWARWSKVQETQYF
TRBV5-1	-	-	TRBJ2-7	TGCGCCAGCAGCTCCCTCCAGGGGTTCGTAGACGAGCAGTACTTC	CASSSLQGFVDEQYF
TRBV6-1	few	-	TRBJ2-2	TGTGCCAGCAGGCGACAGCAAAACACCGGGGAGCTGTTTTTT	CASRRQQNTGELFF
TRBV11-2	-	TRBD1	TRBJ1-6	TGTGCCAGCACGACCCTGACAGGGGGAAATTCACCCCTCCACTTT	CASTTLTGGNSPLHF
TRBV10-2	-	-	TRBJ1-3	TGCGCCAGCAGCGTAGGTTTATTAGGGGACTCTGGAAACACCATATATTTT	CASSVGLLGDSGNTIYF
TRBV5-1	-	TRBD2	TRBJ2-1	TGCGCCAGCAGCTTGGCCGCTAGCGGGCCACACAATGAGCAGTTCTTC	CASSLAASGPHNEQFF
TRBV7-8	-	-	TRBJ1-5	TGTGCCAGCAGCTTATTGGAGCCAGACCCCAATCAGCCCCAGCATTTT	CASSLLEPDPNQPQHF
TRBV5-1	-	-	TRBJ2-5	TGCGCCAGCAGCCCGGCCTGGGCCGGGGGGACCCAGTACTTC	CASSPAWAGGTQYF
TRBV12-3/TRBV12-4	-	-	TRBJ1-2	TGTGCCAGCAGTTTGGAGGGTTTCTATGGCTACACCTTC	CASSLEGFYGYTF
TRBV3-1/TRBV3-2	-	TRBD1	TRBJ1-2	TGTGCCAGCAGCCCCGACAGGGATCACTATGGCTACACCTTC	CASSPDRDHYGYTF
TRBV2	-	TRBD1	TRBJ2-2	TGTGCCAGCAGTGACAGGGGGATCAACACCGGGGAGCTGTTTTTT	CASSDRGINTGELFF
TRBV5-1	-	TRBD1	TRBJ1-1	TGCGCCAGCAGCTGGGGACAGGGGGCTGGCACTGAAGCTTTCTTT	CASSWGQGAGTEAFF
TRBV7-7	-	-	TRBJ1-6	TGTGCCAGCAGCTCAGGACAGAATTCACCCCTCCACTTT	CASSSGQNSPLHF
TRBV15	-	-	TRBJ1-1	TGTGCCACCAGATACCGGGACCCTGGGAGGACTGAAGCTTTCTTT	CATRYRDPGRTEAFF